The next 20 T cell receptor beta chains were all read from a single sample in a study of T and B cells in COVID-19 patients. TRB was amplified from approximately 250-480 ng of blood genomic DNA. TRB rearrangements were amplified by multiplex PCR with BIOMED2 TRB-A/B primers. TCRdb re-called the multiplex PCR reads with MiXCR, one entry per CDR3 protein. Found here are about 18,000 distinct CDR3 sequences, about 36% of them singletons; the top ten hold 15% to 20%. Sequenced material: blood. These TCRs come from a human donor with active COVID-19.

The rearrangement uses TRBV6-5 and TRBJ2-5; D uncertain. The V gene lost 6 bases and the J gene lost 2 bases, with 13 bases spanning the gap. Germline V gene lookup returns CDR1 MNHEY and CDR2 SVGAGI. There are 14 residues in the CDR3. CDR3 in DNA: TGTGCCAGCAGATACAACAGAGCGCAAGAGACCCAGTACTTC. It yields the protein CASRYNRAQETQYF.

The chain carries TRBV6-5 and TRBJ2-7, with D uncertain. The CDR3 contains 13 residues. Looked up from germline, CDR1 is MNHEY and CDR2 is SVGAGI. The V gene lost 8 bases and the J gene lost 1 base, with 12 bases spanning the gap. This CDR3 is CASGLTVSYEQYF. The CDR3, as DNA: TGTGCCAGCGGGCTAACAGTTTCCTACGAGCAGTACTTC.

The chain uses TRBV6-1 and TRBJ1-2; tentative D call: TRBD1 (6 bases). Deletions cut 6 bases from V and 4 bases from J, with 15 bases between. Germline assignment: CDR1 MNHNS and CDR2 SASEGT. The CDR3 spans 14 residues. The CDR3 loop is CASREQGRGYGYTF. CDR3 bases: TGTGCCAGCAGAGAACAGGGTAGGGGCTATGGCTACACCTTC.

This clonotype ranks as medium-sized (0.01 to 0.1%). This rearrangement joins TRBV29-1 to TRBJ1-2; the match to TRBD1 covers 12 bases. The CDR3 extends over 13 amino acids. V shed 3 bases and J 6 bases; nucleotides not matched to a gene: 2. Per the germline V gene, CDR1 is SQVTM and CDR2 is ANQGSEA. The CDR3 spells CSVEGQGADGYTF. The CDR3 DNA is TGCAGCGTTGAGGGACAGGGGGCCGATGGCTACACCTTC.

By share of the sample, this clonotype is medium-sized. This chain links TRBV6-1 with TRBJ2-3, with D unclear. V was pared by 3 bases and J by 4 bases, with 14 bases between. The CDR3 is 15 residues long. Germline CDR1 and CDR2: MNHNS and SASEGT. The CDR3 DNA is TGTGCCAGCAGTGATGGTAGTCCATGGGCAGATACGCAGTATTTT. This encodes CASSDGSPWADTQYF.

This clonotype turned up a few times. This chain uses TRBV7-2 with TRBJ2-5; the D gene is possibly TRBD1 (5 bases). The V gene's germline CDR1 is SGHTA and CDR2 FQGNSA. The germline V and J ends were trimmed by 7 bases and 2 bases, with 17 bases remaining between them. The CDR3 is 15 residues long. The CDR3 DNA follows: TGTGCCAGCACGAACAGGCCCCGTCGACAAGAGACCCAGTACTTC. Encoded protein: CASTNRPRRQETQYF.

This clonotype was found a few times. This chain links TRBV19 with TRBJ1-5, with a tentative D call TRBD1 (5 bases). The CDR3 is 15 amino acids. V lost 5 bases, J lost 10 bases, and 21 bases lay in between. Germline-derived CDR1 and CDR2 are LNHDA and SQIVND (reference sequence). Here the CDR3 reads CASSGGGRGLGPQHF. CDR3 DNA: TGTGCCAGTAGTGGGGGAGGTAGGGGATTAGGACCCCAGCATTTT.

J is TRBJ2-3 and V is TRBV11-1, with 12 bases identical to TRBD2. Germline assignment: CDR1 SGHAT and CDR2 FQDESV (reference sequence). The CDR3 is 16 amino acids. Trimming cost V 4 bases and J 1 base; bases outside gene matches: 3. The chain's CDR3 is CASSSGLAGRTDTQYF. As DNA, the CDR3 is TGTGCCAGCAGCTCCGGACTAGCGGGGCGCACAGATACGCAGTATTTT.

This clonotype was found a few times. The genes are TRBV6-2 or TRBV6-3 and TRBJ2-2; 7 bases map to TRBD1. The length of the CDR3 is 15 residues. After removal of 6 bases from V and 5 bases from J, the junction contained 9 bases not matched to a gene. CDR1 MNHEY and CDR2 SVGEGT come from the germline V gene. The CDR3 loop is CASRFGQVMTGELFF. The CDR3 DNA sequence: TGTGCCAGCAGATTCGGACAGGTTATGACCGGGGAGCTGTTTTTT.

By proportion, this clonotype is medium-sized. This rearrangement joins TRBV14 to TRBJ1-2; TRBD1 matches 9 bases. J was trimmed by 6 bases and V by 0 bases; bases with no gene match: 8. The CDR3 runs 16 residues. Germline V CDR1 and CDR2: SGHDN, FVKESK. The CDR3 protein is CASSQEDRGILDGYTF. The CDR3 bases are TGTGCCAGCAGCCAAGAGGACAGGGGAATTCTTGATGGCTACACCTTC.

The V gene is TRBV27, the J gene TRBJ2-7, with D maybe TRBD2 (6 bases). Trimming took 5 bases from V and 12 from J, leaving 20 bases between them. The CDR3 is 13 residues long. Germline V CDR1 and CDR2: MNHEY, SMNVEV (reference sequence). Here the CDR3 reads CASSPRGETYWYV. Written as DNA, the CDR3 is TGTGCCAGCAGTCCGCGGGGAGAGACTTACTGGTACGTC.

This clonotype was picked up many times. The chain is built from TRBV19 and TRBJ2-3; a weak D match, TRBD2 (5 bases). The CDR3 is made up of 15 amino acids. Trimming took off 7 bases at V and 2 bases at J, with 16 bases between the two ends. From germline, CDR1 is LNHDA and CDR2 SQIVND (reference sequence). This CDR3 is CASNSADGITDTQYF. Written as DNA, the CDR3 is TGTGCCAGTAACTCCGCGGACGGGATCACAGATACGCAGTATTTT.

About this clonotype: This may be a read error, as it is one base from a much larger clone. The chain employs TRBV19 and TRBJ2-7; 7 bases fit TRBD1. With V trimmed by 9 bases and J by 2 bases, 7 bases remained unmatched. The CDR3 loop spans 13 amino acids. Germline CDR1 reads LNHDA; CDR2 reads SQIVND (reference sequence). The CDR3 is CARSSGGAYEQYF. The CDR3 DNA follows: TGTGCCAGAAGTTCAGGGGGAGCCTACGAGCAGTACTTC. Combining the CDR3 with reference TRBV19 and TRBJ2-7 gives the whole variable domain DGGITQSPKYLFRKEGQNVTLSCEQNLNHDAMYWYRQDPGQGLRLIYYSQIVNDFQKGDIAEGYSVSREKKESFPLTVTSAQKNPTAFYLCARSSGGAYEQYFGPGTRLTVT.

V is TRBV15 and J is TRBJ2-7, with D perhaps TRBD2 (6 bases). Germline V CDR1 and CDR2: LNHNV, YYDKDF (reference sequence). The CDR3 sequence is 15 residues long. V lost 4 bases to trimming and J lost 2 bases, with 15 bases between them. CDR3 region: CATSTGGASAYEQYV. As DNA, the CDR3 is TGTGCCACCAGCACCGGAGGGGCTAGTGCCTACGAGCAGTACGTC.

DNA for the CDR3: TGTGCCAGCAGTTACGGCTTCCCTGGGGCGGAGACCCAGTACTTC. Its translation is CASSYGFPGAETQYF. The chain recombines TRBV6-6 with TRBJ2-5, with a weak D call TRBD1 (5 bases). V was trimmed by 2 bases and J by 5 bases, leaving 15 bases between them. Per germline, CDR1 MNHNY and CDR2 SVGAGI (reference sequence). The CDR3 contains 15 residues.

A few counts support this clonotype. The genes are TRBV10-3 and TRBJ2-1, with unresolved D. This CDR3 spans 12 amino acids. Trimming cost V 2 bases and J 8 bases, with 7 bases left between them. The germline V gene has CDR1 ENHRY and CDR2 SYGVKD. CDR3 sequence (DNA): TGTGCCATCAGTGAGATTCCGTATGAGCAGTTCTTC. Translating it yields CAISEIPYEQFF.

This clonotype is medium-sized within its sample. J is TRBJ1-2 and V is TRBV19; a possible D gene is TRBD1 (6 bases). Germline V lookup: CDR1 LNHDA, CDR2 SQIVND (reference sequence). CDR3 size: 15 residues. V lost 6 bases and J lost 6, with 20 bases in between. CDR3 DNA sequence: TGTGCCAGTAGGACACCGGGACAAGGACTTGATGGCTACACCTTC. Protein product: CASRTPGQGLDGYTF. Looking up the rest from reference TRBV19 and TRBJ1-2 gives the full variable domain: DGGITQSPKYLFRKEGQNVTLSCEQNLNHDAMYWYRQDPGQGLRLIYYSQIVNDFQKGDIAEGYSVSREKKESFPLTVTSAQKNPTAFYLCASRTPGQGLDGYTFGSGTRLTVV.

This chain connects TRBV6-2 or TRBV6-3 to TRBJ2-7; 12 bases line up with TRBD2. The CDR3 has 14 amino acids. Germline V gives CDR1 MNHEY, CDR2 SVGEGT. V shed 6 bases and J 4 bases; nucleotides not matched to a gene: 4. The CDR3 region has the DNA TGTGCCAGCAGACCGACTAGCGGGGGTTACGAGCAGTACTTC. This sequence encodes CASRPTSGGYEQYF.

The V call is TRBV13, the J call TRBJ1-5, with 7 nucleotides matching TRBD1. Germline lookup yields CDR1 PRHDT and CDR2 FYEKMQ (reference sequence). The length of the CDR3 is 17 residues. With 5 bases clipped from V and 2 bases from J, the junction kept 12 bases outside the gene matches. The CDR3 loop is CASSRDPQGVRNQPQHF. CDR3 coding DNA: TGTGCCAGCAGCCGAGATCCCCAGGGGGTCCGCAATCAGCCCCAGCATTTT.

The rearrangement links TRBV6-5 to TRBJ1-2; TRBD1 matches at 10 bases. V shed 3 bases, J shed 3 bases, and the junction held 4 bases outside the gene matches. The germline gives CDR1 MNHEY, CDR2 SVGAGI. The CDR3 consists of 15 residues. CDR3 sequence reads: CASSYQGTGDYGYTF. The CDR3 nucleotides are TGTGCCAGCAGTTATCAAGGGACAGGGGACTATGGCTACACCTTC.